This TCR beta chain was sequenced in a study of technical replicates of blood from several donors. The repertoire was sequenced with immunoSEQ multiplex PCR; TCRdb's copy has only in-frame clones and lacks some. The sample has more than 50,000 clones, 87% seen once. V was clipped by 6 bases and J by 1 base; unmatched bases: 6. CDR3 length: 15 residues. Germline V gives CDR1 LNHDA, CDR2 SQIVND (reference sequence). The sample comprised PBMCs. The source of this sequence is a human donor in good health. Some clones in this sample may be carry-over from other donors' samples. The chain couples TRBV19 to TRBJ2-5; TRBD1 agrees at 9 bases. CDR3 sequence reads: CASRLGTGFQETQYF. For the CDR3, the DNA is TGTGCCAGTAGATTGGGGACAGGGTTCCAAGAGACCCAGTACTTC.